This TCR beta chain was observed in a study of blood T cell repertoires in COVID-19. In the study overall: Acute and convalescent COVID-19 samples came from the United States, Italy and Spain. Sources were T cells, B-cell-depleted T cells, or PBMCs; the material itself was cDNA or gDNA.

Authors' data handling: Estimation of nucleated cell counts relied on the amplification of reference gene primers. Clones were read by immunoSEQ multiplex PCR, and TCRdb kept only the in-frame ones, dropping some. That table supplies the V and J calls and clone size; D and trimming were determined from the DNA. Among 200,000 to 250,000 clones listed, roughly 88% were seen once. The clonotype was recovered from a man of 80 years or more with acute or convalescent COVID-19. Sequences were obtained from peripheral blood.

The CDR3 nucleotides read TGCGCCAGCAGCTTGGAGCCAGGGCCCCAAGAGACCCAGTACTTC. Residues: CASSLEPGPQETQYF. The chain has TRBV5-1 and TRBJ2-5, with D possibly TRBD1 on 5 matching bases. V was clipped by 0 bases and J by 1 base, with 10 bases between them. The CDR3 extends over 15 amino acids. Germline lookup yields CDR1 SGHRS and CDR2 YFSETQ.